Many counts were recorded for the clone carrying this T cell receptor (beta chain). The CDR3 is 14 residues long. Trimming cost V 1 base and J 3 bases, with 9 bases left between them. The germline CDR1 and CDR2 sequences are LGHNA and YNFKEQ. This specimen comes from a study of early T cells in non-severe SARS-CoV-2 infection. From the 5' RACE reads, TCRdb called clonotypes with MiXCR, one entry per CDR3 protein. The table records tens of thousands of distinct CDR3 sequences, roughly 4.1% of them present only once. The receptor was isolated from an adult who was a healthcare worker with PCR-confirmed SARS-CoV-2 infection or an uninfected control (not recorded which). The sequenced sample was whole blood. The rearrangement uses TRBV4-2 and TRBJ1-1; D is uncertain. CDR3 sequence (DNA): TGTGCCAGCAGCCAAGGAGGGTCGGACACTGAAGCTTTCTTT. Protein sequence: CASSQGGSDTEAFF.